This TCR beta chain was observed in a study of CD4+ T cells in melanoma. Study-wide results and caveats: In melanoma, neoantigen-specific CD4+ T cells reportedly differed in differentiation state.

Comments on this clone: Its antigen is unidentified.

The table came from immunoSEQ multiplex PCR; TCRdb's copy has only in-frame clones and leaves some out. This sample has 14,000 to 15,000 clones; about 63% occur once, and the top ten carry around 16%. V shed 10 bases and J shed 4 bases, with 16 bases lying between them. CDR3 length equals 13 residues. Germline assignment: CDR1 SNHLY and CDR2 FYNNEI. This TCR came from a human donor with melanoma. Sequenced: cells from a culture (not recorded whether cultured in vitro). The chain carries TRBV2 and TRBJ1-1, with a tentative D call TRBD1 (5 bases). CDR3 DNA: TGTGCCATCCCTGGGGAGGGACCCACTGAAGCTTTCTTT. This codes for CAIPGEGPTEAFF.